This entry describes one TCR beta chain. It lacks a known antigen. No base qualities exist here, and no much larger clone lies one base off it. These data belong to a study of T cells in Graves' hyperthyroidism and ophthalmopathy (dated by TCRdb to 2018 to 2020). Background on the whole study: Peripheral blood was collected at initial diagnosis, before any treatment. A discovery cohort of about 95 patients, roughly 40 with Graves' ophthalmopathy and 55 to 60 with stable Graves' hyperthyroidism, was used to find distinguishing TCR V-J signatures. Prospective prediction of ophthalmopathy was tested in an independent validation cohort consisting of 18 hyperthyroidism patients and over 15 patients who later progressed to ophthalmopathy. For training and testing, the approximately 92 patients in the discovery cohort were randomly divided in a 7:3 ratio. In addition, the study compared T-cell repertoires in thyroid tissue and in blood from several Graves' hyperthyroidism patients. Following sampling, methimazole starting at 30 mg daily was given to hyperthyroidism patients, and high-dose intravenous methylprednisolone was given to ophthalmopathy patients. TCR Vbeta CDR3 sequencing of some 140 peripheral blood samples (roughly 43 ophthalmopathy, 75 hyperthyroidism and approximately 17 progressor patients) is reported in the paper.

The TCR beta CDR3 regions were amplified from RNA transcripts. For the first round of RT-PCR on the TCR CDR3, the HTBI primer set was used together with the Qiagen OneStep RT-PCR kit. Libraries were constructed in a second round of multiplex PCR, after which size selection and purification were carried out. Sequencing of the libraries was done on an Illumina HiSeq2000 using paired-end 100 bp reads. In the authors' own workflow: SOAPnuke was used to process the raw data, with reads discarded if the reads contained adapters or uncalled bases, had a mean Phred below 15, or lacked an exact constant-primer or identifier match. High-quality paired reads were merged with COPE v1.2.5, and unique nucleotide sequences were defined as clonotypes. MiTCR v1.1 was used to align the clonotypes against IMGT TRBV, TRBD and TRBJ reference segments. The analysis included only V-J combinations with a frequency above 0.0001, which together covered more than 99% of the repertoires. The TCS score was defined as the ratio of F50 (clonal expansion) to E x V (chaos), calculated using BLOSUM62-based TCRdist between CDR3 peptides within each V-J. Welch's t-statistics and random forest reduced roughly 530 V-J features to roughly 13, which were used in a naive Bayes classifier (R e1071). Using fastp at Q25 and MiXCR, TCRdb reprocessed the public reads and kept productive beta chains. Rows matching on CDR3 protein sequence are summarized as one entry with the most common DNA and genes. None of the V and J calls come from the authors' own analysis; TCRdb made them. This sample lists 690,000 or so distinct CDR3 sequences; 15% to 20% were detected once. The ten largest make up around 15% of the sample.

What the work shows at the level of the full study, not this receptor alone: A model built on a 13 V-J signature distinguished ophthalmopathy from stable hyperthyroidism, reaching 87.88% sensitivity and under 84% specificity in cross-validation and 80%/75% in testing. During validation, the model predicted progression to ophthalmopathy a median of about 6.3 months ahead of onset, with 60% to 71% sensitivity and 72.22% specificity. Sample size was not statistically predetermined, and blinding of investigators to group allocation was not performed. Most expanded thyroid clonotypes (frequency above 0.001) were also found in blood, which suggests that blood repertoires may mirror thyroid immune responses.

V drops 5 bases and J drops 10 bases, leaving 20 bases in between. From the cysteine through the phenylalanine, the CDR3 covers 14 amino acids. Just CDR3 DNA is preserved here, 42 bases in frame from base 1. From the germline V gene, CDR1 is SGHTA and CDR2 is FQGNSA. Hyperthyroidism patients were aged 18 to 65 years and newly diagnosed, with disease duration of less than 2 months. Exclusion was applied to patients with uncontrolled infections, other autoimmune diseases, pregnancy or lactation. Diagnoses were established on the basis of clinical symptoms, serum thyroxine and TRAb, thyroid ultrasound, and orbital computed tomography. For progressor patients, blood was drawn at the first diagnosis of hyperthyroidism, before any ophthalmopathy symptoms had appeared. Ficoll-Paque density gradient centrifugation was used to isolate PBMCs from approximately 10 ml of fresh peripheral blood. Progressor patients were initially diagnosed with Graves' hyperthyroidism and developed ophthalmopathy during follow-up. Total RNA was extracted with Trizol reagent, and quality was checked on an Agilent 2100 Bioanalyzer.

Rearrangement joined TRBV7-2 to TRBJ1-1; a weak D assignment points to TRBD1 (5 bases agree). The source of this sequence is a woman between 45 and 65 years old with Graves' hyperthyroidism that later progressed to Graves' ophthalmopathy. Sequencing was done on a sample of blood. The nucleotide sequence is TGTGCCAGCAGCAGTACCCGGGACCCCCTAGCAGCTTTCTTT. This is translated as CASSSTRDPLAAFF.